Following are 20 T cell receptor beta chains from one sample sequenced in a study of blood T cells in healthy people across ages. For the second PCR, which ran for about 7 to 11 cycles, a sample-barcoded 5' primer and a J-beta primer mix were used. A single record per CDR3 protein comes from TCRdb applying MiXCR to the 5' RACE reads. This table holds more than 650,000 distinct CDR3 sequences, about 20% found once. Material: blood. These receptors originate from a man between 65 and 85 years old in good health.

The V gene is TRBV11-2, the J gene TRBJ1-2; no reliable D call. The CDR3 sequence is 14 residues long. CDR1 and CDR2 (germline): SGHAT, FQNNGV. The germline V and J ends were trimmed by 5 bases and 5 bases, with 15 bases remaining between them. The CDR3 loop reads CASSLLGGGYGYTF. For the CDR3, the DNA is TGTGCCAGCAGCCTCCTAGGAGGAGGGTATGGCTACACCTTC.

This clonotype showed up just a few times. The chain combines TRBV29-1 with TRBJ2-7, with a weak D call TRBD2 (6 bases). Between the trimmed V and J ends, which lost 3 bases and 3 bases, there was a span of 9 bases. The CDR3 totals 12 residues. Germline CDR1 and CDR2: SQVTM and ANQGSEA. The CDR3 coding sequence is TGCAGCGTTGATGGAGGGAGCTACGAGCAGTACTTC. This translates into CSVDGGSYEQYF.

The rearrangement joins TRBV9 to TRBJ1-2; D gene uncertain. CDR1 and CDR2 (germline): SGDLS, YYNGEE. The CDR3 contains 11 residues. Trimming stripped 9 bases from V and 4 bases from J, with 10 bases between. The CDR3 DNA sequence: TGTGCCACCGAGGGAACCTATGGCTACACCTTC. It translates to CATEGTYGYTF.

V usage is TRBV5-6 and J usage is TRBJ2-2; D unclear. Germline CDR1 SGHDT, CDR2 YYEEEE. The CDR3 is made up of 12 amino acids. The germline V and J ends were trimmed by 2 bases and 6 bases, with 5 bases remaining between them. For the CDR3, the DNA is TGTGCCAGCAGCTTTTGGTCCGGGGAGCTGTTTTTT. Amino acid sequence: CASSFWSGELFF.

The chain links TRBV4-1 to TRBJ1-2; D might be TRBD1 (6 bases). The CDR3 spans 15 residues. The germline V and J ends were trimmed by 0 bases and 7 bases, with 15 bases remaining between them. Germline CDR1 MGHRA, CDR2 YSYEKL. CDR3 region: CASSQDLDSGFGYTF. In nucleotides, the CDR3 is TGCGCCAGCAGCCAAGATCTGGACAGCGGCTTTGGCTACACCTTC.

The genes are TRBV3-1 and TRBJ2-1, with TRBD1 as a possible D gene (5 bases). V gave up 1 base and J gave up 3 bases, with 10 bases separating them. Germline lookup yields CDR1 LGHDT and CDR2 YNNKEL (reference sequence). The CDR3 totals 15 residues. For the CDR3, the DNA is TGTGCCAGCAGCCAAGTTCCCCAGGGCTACAATGAGCAGTTCTTC. Encoded protein: CASSQVPQGYNEQFF.

The chain is built from TRBV3-1 and TRBJ1-4; D uncertain. CDR1 is LGHDT, CDR2 YNNKEL, per germline (reference sequence). The CDR3 covers 15 residues. Trimming removed 4 bases from V and 7 bases from J, with 16 bases in between. CDR3 bases: TGTGCCAGCAGCCTATCCTCGGAGGCGGGTGAAAAACTGTTTTTT. Its protein is CASSLSSEAGEKLFF.

The V and J genes are TRBV6-6 and TRBJ2-3; TRBD1 aligns across 8 bases. Germline V CDR1 and CDR2: MNHNY, SVGAGI (reference sequence). Trimming took 2 bases from V and 4 from J; bases not matched to a gene: 2. This CDR3 contains 14 residues. The CDR3 here is CASSYGQGPDTQYF. The CDR3 coding sequence is TGTGCCAGCAGTTACGGACAGGGCCCAGATACGCAGTATTTT.

This clonotype occurred a few times. J is TRBJ2-1 and V is TRBV6-5; 14 nucleotides align to TRBD2. CDR1 is MNHEY and CDR2 is SVGAGI in the germline V gene. V was pared by 4 bases and J by 6 bases, with 14 bases of the junction left unmatched. The CDR3 length is 19 residues. The CDR3 loop is CASSWGQRKGTSGSNEQFF. In nucleotides, the CDR3 is TGTGCCAGCAGTTGGGGACAGAGGAAAGGGACTAGCGGGAGCAATGAGCAGTTCTTC.

At least ten counts were recorded for this clonotype. This sequence joins TRBV12-3 or TRBV12-4 and TRBJ2-5, with unresolved D. The end of the DNA aligns better with TRBJ2-7, so the J call may be wrong. The CDR3 totals 12 residues. CDR3 in DNA: TGTGCCAGCAGTTTAAGGGCCTACGAGCAGTACTTC. The encoded protein is CASSLRAYEQYF.

The rearrangement uses TRBV10-3 and TRBJ2-5; 7 bases are shared with TRBD2. The CDR3 is 13 residues long. After removal of 7 bases from V and 5 bases from J, the junction contained 7 bases not matched to a gene. From germline, CDR1 is ENHRY and CDR2 SYGVKD. CDR3 nucleotide sequence: TGTGCCATCACATCAGGACTAGACGAGACCCAGTACTTC. It codes for CAITSGLDETQYF.

The V and J genes are TRBV29-1 and TRBJ2-1, with 12 bases fitting TRBD2. The germline V gene encodes CDR1 SQVTM and CDR2 ANQGSEA. The CDR3 length is 16 residues. V was clipped by 4 bases and J by 1 base; unmatched bases: 5. CDR3 loop: CSVGRLAGGSYNEQFF. CDR3 coding DNA: TGCAGCGTTGGGCGGCTAGCGGGGGGGTCCTACAATGAGCAGTTCTTC.

Comment on this clonotype: Being one base from a much bigger clone, this may be a read error. J is TRBJ2-5 and V is TRBV5-1, with TRBD1 as a possible D gene (6 bases). Germline V lookup: CDR1 SGHRS, CDR2 YFSETQ. There are 13 residues in the CDR3. DNA of the CDR3: TGCGTCAGCAGCCGGACAGTACAAGAGACCCAGTACTTC. As protein: CVSSRTVQETQYF.

This clonotype was found many times. The chain recombines TRBV20-1 with TRBJ1-6, with D possibly matching TRBD1 (5 bases). V was clipped by 3 bases and J by 7 bases, with 16 bases between them. The germline V gene has CDR1 DFQATT and CDR2 SNEGSKA (reference sequence). This CDR3 contains 15 residues. The chain's CDR3 is CSASKQGEVNSPLHF. DNA of the CDR3: TGCAGTGCTAGTAAGCAGGGAGAGGTGAATTCACCCCTCCACTTT.

The rearrangement links TRBV29-1 to TRBJ1-2, with 8 positions matching TRBD1. Germline CDR1 reads SQVTM; CDR2 reads ANQGSEA. The CDR3 consists of 10 residues. Trimming removed 4 bases from V and 8 bases from J; junction bases left unmatched: 0. The CDR3 DNA follows: TGCAGCGTTGGGACAGGGGGCTACACCTTC. Translating gives CSVGTGGYTF.

A few counts support this clonotype. The chain employs TRBV2 and TRBJ1-1; no reliable D call. Trimming shortened V by 6 bases and J by 9 bases, and 17 bases separated the two germline ends. The CDR3 has 13 amino acids. The germline V gene encodes CDR1 SNHLY and CDR2 FYNNEI. The CDR3 DNA follows: TGTGCCAGCAGCCGAGAATTCCGGCAGCAAGCTTTCTTT. It translates to CASSREFRQQAFF.

In its sample, this clonotype was seen a few times. The chain uses TRBV20-1 and TRBJ1-1, with D perhaps TRBD1 (5 bases). Germline CDR1 is DFQATT and CDR2 is SNEGSKA (reference sequence). There are 13 residues in the CDR3. V was trimmed by 3 bases and J by 4 bases, leaving 12 bases between them. CDR3 residues: CSARNDRATEAFF. For the CDR3, the DNA is TGCAGTGCTAGGAACGACAGAGCCACTGAAGCTTTCTTT.

The chain combines TRBV20-1 with TRBJ2-3; 8 positions agree with TRBD2. The CDR3 loop spans 14 amino acids. V shed 3 bases, J shed 2 bases, and the junction held 4 bases outside the gene matches. Per the germline V gene, CDR1 is DFQATT and CDR2 is SNEGSKA (reference sequence). The CDR3 nucleotides read TGCAGTGCTAGCTCGGGGGGGGTCACAGATACGCAGTATTTT. This codes for CSASSGGVTDTQYF.

This clonotype was counted a few times. CDR3 amino acids: CASSYDMGEQFF. The CDR3 nucleotides read TGTGCCAGCAGCTACGACATGGGAGAGCAGTTCTTC. The J gene is TRBJ2-1, the V gene TRBV5-6; no definite D call. Trimming took off 3 bases at V and 10 bases at J, with 11 bases between the two ends. This CDR3 region has 12 residues. CDR1 is SGHDT and CDR2 is YYEEEE in the germline V gene.

In its sample, this clonotype was seen a few times. The CDR3 spells CSARRGTIGYTF. The CDR3 DNA sequence: TGCAGTGCTAGAAGGGGGACAATCGGCTACACCTTC. V and J are TRBV20-1 and TRBJ1-2; possibly TRBD1 for D (6 bases). V was shortened by 2 bases and J by 8 bases, with 12 bases between the two germline ends. The CDR3 is 12 residues long. Per the germline V gene, CDR1 is DFQATT and CDR2 is SNEGSKA (reference sequence).